This TCR beta chain is from a study of cytomegalovirus exposure and HLA in healthy donors. Unrecorded immune exposure was likely among donors, who were nominally healthy when sampled. Whole-study results and caveats: Researchers reported in a later analysis that common viral pathogens appeared linked to several top clusters. In vitro testing confirmed a few CMV-associated chains as specific for CMV antigens.

60 Vbeta and 13 Jbeta primers were used in PCR. Authors' methods: A later analysis tallied approximately 80 million unique TCR beta chains, about 12 million of them shared. Data came from immunoSEQ multiplex PCR; TCRdb stores just in-frame clones and leaves some out. Clone size and the V and J calls come from that table; the DNA yielded D and trimming. The sample lists approximately 190,000 clones, 75% to 90% seen once, with more than 6% in the top ten. As for this clone: Its antigen is unknown.

V was shortened by 5 bases and J by 4 bases, with 8 bases between the two germline ends. The CDR3 spans 13 residues. CDR1 is SEHNR, CDR2 FQNEAQ, per germline (reference sequence). The sequence was collected from a man aged 35 to 55 in good health and CMV-seropositive. What was sequenced was PBMCs. The chain has TRBV7-9 and TRBJ2-2; D is ambiguous. Written as DNA, the CDR3 is TGTGCCAGCAGCCCCTCGGTCACCGGGGAGCTGTTTTTT. Its translation is CASSPSVTGELFF.